This passage covers 14 T cell receptor beta chains from one sample sequenced in a study of a mutant IDH1 vaccine in newly diagnosed glioma. Antigen specificity for these receptors is unknown. Time point: week 35, safety follow-up. In every dose of vaccine, 300 ug of mutant IDH1 20-mer peptide was given alongside topical imiquimod. Assay: immunoSEQ multiplex PCR; the TCRdb copy retains only in-frame clones and omits some. Of about 32,000 clones listed, roughly 80% are singletons. The sequences come from PBMCs, collected from a glioma patient whose treatment included an IDH1 peptide vaccine. Receptors originate from a woman younger than 35 with glioma.

In this sample, this clone turned up once. The genes are TRBV10-2 and TRBJ1-4; no firm D call. The germline gives CDR1 WSHSY, CDR2 SAAADI. The V end lost 4 bases, the J end lost 6 bases, and 9 bases lay between the germline ends. The CDR3 has 13 amino acids. CDR3 in DNA: TGCGCCAGCAGTGCTCAAATCTATGAAAAACTGTTTTTT. Protein sequence: CASSAQIYEKLFF.

This chain joins TRBV5-1 and TRBJ2-1; 7 bases are a match to TRBD1. After removal of 4 bases from V and 11 bases from J, the junction contained 9 bases not matched to a gene. This CDR3 has 13 amino acids. Germline assignment: CDR1 SGHRS and CDR2 YFSETQ. In DNA form, the CDR3 reads TGCGCCAGCAGCATACGACAGGGTGCAAAGCAGTTCTTC. Translated: CASSIRQGAKQFF.

This clone has more than one count but fewer than ten. The chain links TRBV2 to TRBJ1-4, with 9 nucleotides matching TRBD1. This CDR3 comprises 15 residues. V trimming: 4 bases; J trimming: 7 bases; junction bases outside the gene matches: 7. Germline values: CDR1 SNHLY, CDR2 FYNNEI. The CDR3 nucleotides are TGTGCCAGCAGTGTCTTGGGACAGGGTCTTGAAAAACTGTTTTTT. Translated: CASSVLGQGLEKLFF.

This chain uses TRBV5-5 with TRBJ2-7; 8 bases map to TRBD1. Germline CDR1 SGHKS, CDR2 YYEKEE (reference sequence). The CDR3 is 14 amino acids. Trimming took 2 bases from V and 6 from J; bases not matched to a gene: 7. CDR3 loop: CASSLVGQVVEQYF. The CDR3 coding sequence is TGTGCCAGCAGCTTAGTGGGACAGGTGGTCGAGCAGTACTTC. The full variable domain, its missing parts supplied by reference TRBV5-5 and TRBJ2-7, is DAGVTQSPTHLIKTRGQQVTLRCSPISGHKSVSWYQQVLGQGPQFIFQYYEKEERGRGNFPDRFSARQFPNYSSELNVNALLLGDSALYLCASSLVGQVVEQYFGPGTRLTVT.

The table lists this clone with a count of one. This chain connects TRBV7-2 to TRBJ1-5; no reliable D call. V was pared by 1 base and J by 0 bases, with 10 bases between. The CDR3 has 16 amino acids. Germline CDR1 reads SGHTA; CDR2 reads FQGNSA. The CDR3 bases are TGTGCCAGCAGCTTAGGAGGACGCAATAGCAATCAGCCCCAGCATTTT. Translating it yields CASSLGGRNSNQPQHF.

This clone was counted only a few times. The chain carries TRBV6-5 and TRBJ1-1, with 9 bases identical to TRBD1. Germline CDR1 and CDR2: MNHEY and SVGAGI. V shed 0 bases and J 5 bases; nucleotides not matched to a gene: 4. The CDR3 is 15 amino acids. In nucleotides, the CDR3 is TGTGCCAGCAGTTACTCGCGGACAGGGGCGACTGAAGCTTTCTTT. Protein sequence: CASSYSRTGATEAFF.

The chain is built from TRBV29-1 and TRBJ2-7; possible D gene TRBD1, 5 bases. Between the trimmed V and J ends, which lost 3 bases and 0 bases, there was a span of 9 bases. The germline CDR1 and CDR2 sequences are SQVTM and ANQGSEA. The CDR3 totals 13 residues. In nucleotides, the CDR3 is TGCAGCGTTGATGACGACAGCTCCTACGAGCAGTACTTC. It is translated as CSVDDDSSYEQYF.

This sequence joins TRBV14 and TRBJ2-7; D is perhaps TRBD1 or TRBD2 (7 bases each). The V gene's germline CDR1 is SGHDN and CDR2 FVKESK. CDR3 size: 17 residues. The V end lost 3 bases, the J end lost 3 bases, and 21 bases lay between the germline ends. CDR3 residues: CASSQSVTGRTSYEQYF. The CDR3 DNA is TGTGCCAGCAGCCAGAGTGTGACAGGGAGGACTAGCTACGAGCAGTACTTC. The whole variable domain, filled in from reference TRBV14 and TRBJ2-7, reads EAGVTQFPSHSVIEKGQTVTLRCDPISGHDNLYWYRRVMGKEIKFLLHFVKESKQDESGMPNNRFLAERTGGTYSTLKVQPAELEDSGVYFCASSQSVTGRTSYEQYFGPGTRLTVT.

The chain carries TRBV10-2 and TRBJ1-1, with D possibly being TRBD1 (6 bases). Germline CDR1 and CDR2: WSHSY and SAAADI. The CDR3 is 14 amino acids. The V and J ends lost 7 bases and 5 bases respectively, with 17 bases between them. This CDR3 reads CASTRQDRKTEAFF. Written as DNA, the CDR3 is TGCGCCAGCACCCGACAGGACCGGAAAACTGAAGCTTTCTTT.

This clone was seen more than once but under ten times. This sequence joins TRBV6-5 and TRBJ2-6; a possible D gene is TRBD2 (5 bases). Trimming shortened V by 8 bases and J by 2 bases, and 10 bases separated the two germline ends. This CDR3 spans 14 amino acids. Germline V gene sequence: CDR1 MNHEY, CDR2 SVGAGI. CDR3 in DNA: TGTGCCAGCCGTGAGGGCCCTGGGGCCAACGTCCTGACTTTC. Translation gives CASREGPGANVLTF.

The chain combines TRBV19 with TRBJ2-7; perhaps D is TRBD1 or TRBD2 (5 bases each). The CDR3 contains 13 residues. V lost 3 bases and J 4 bases, leaving 10 bases between the germline ends. Germline CDR1 and CDR2: LNHDA and SQIVND (reference sequence). Here the CDR3 reads CASSIVGEYEQYF. In nucleotides, the CDR3 is TGTGCCAGTAGTATTGTGGGGGAGTACGAGCAGTACTTC.

V is TRBV27 and J is TRBJ1-4; unclear D gene. The CDR3 totals 14 residues. The V gene's germline CDR1 is MNHEY and CDR2 SMNVEV (reference sequence). The V end lost 3 bases, the J end lost 7 bases, and 12 bases lay between the germline ends. For the CDR3, the DNA is TGTGCCAGCAGTTTCTCTCAGTATTCTGAAAAACTGTTTTTT. Amino acids: CASSFSQYSEKLFF. The full variable domain, completed using reference TRBV27 and TRBJ1-4, is EAQVTQNPRYLITVTGKKLTVTCSQNMNHEYMSWYRQDPGLGLRQIYYSMNVEVTDKGDVPEGYKVSRKEKRNFPLILESPSPNQTSLYFCASSFSQYSEKLFFGSGTQLSVL.

The chain combines TRBV5-4 with TRBJ2-2, with 9 bases fitting TRBD2. The germline CDR1 and CDR2 sequences are SGHNT and YYREEE (reference sequence). The CDR3 is 16 residues long. Trimming at V came to 2 bases and at J to 4 bases, leaving 6 bases not matched to a gene. The CDR3, as DNA: TGTGCCAGCAGCTTAGCGGGAGGTGGTAGCACCGGGGAGCTGTTTTTT. Its translation: CASSLAGGGSTGELFF.

The V call is TRBV4-2, the J call TRBJ2-7; TRBD1 matches 7 bases. Unmatched junction bases numbered 8, after V lost 4 bases and J lost 5 bases. The CDR3 is made up of 14 amino acids. Germline V gene lookup returns CDR1 LGHNA and CDR2 YNFKEQ. The CDR3 loop reads CASSRRLQGNEQYF. In DNA form, the CDR3 reads TGTGCCAGCAGCCGCCGCCTACAGGGGAACGAGCAGTACTTC.